Listed below are T cell receptor beta chains from one sample, sequenced in a study of early T cells in non-severe SARS-CoV-2 infection. TCRdb analysed the 5' RACE reads with MiXCR anew, one entry per CDR3 protein. The data show about 71,000 distinct CDR3 sequences, about an eighth seen once. The sequencing input was whole blood. These receptors all come from an adult who was a healthcare worker with PCR-confirmed SARS-CoV-2 infection or an uninfected control (not recorded which). Both conserved end residues are part of each CDR3. A D gene is named only where the DNA matches it firmly. Some rows have no size entry. The others give once, few or many, or a class for an expanded clone.

J: TRBJ2-3
size: many
D: -
V: TRBV20-1
DNA: TGCAGTGCTAGAGTTGAGGACTACCAATGGTTGGATACGCAGTATTTT
CDR3: CSARVEDYQWLDTQYF

J: TRBJ1-3
size: -
D: -
V: TRBV7-2
DNA: TGTGCCAGCAGCCTCCAGGGCCAAAACACCATATATTTT
CDR3: CASSLQGQNTIYF

J: TRBJ1-1
size: few
D: TRBD1
V: TRBV5-1
DNA: TGCGCCAGCAGCTTGGAAGGCGGCAGGGGGCTTCTAAAGGACGTTTTGAACACTGAAGCTTTCTTT
CDR3: CASSLEGGRGLLKDVLNTEAFF

J: TRBJ2-3
size: few
D: -
V: TRBV18
DNA: TGTGCCAGCTCACCACTCCCCATACCAGATACGCAGTATTTT
CDR3: CASSPLPIPDTQYF

J: TRBJ1-5
size: -
D: -
V: TRBV9
DNA: TGTGCCAGCAGCCTAGGGGGTACGGGCAATCAGCCCCAGCATTTT
CDR3: CASSLGGTGNQPQHF

J: TRBJ2-5
size: few
D: -
V: TRBV29-1
DNA: TGCAGCGTTGGGGGACGACAGTTTCAAGAGACCCAGTACTTC
CDR3: CSVGGRQFQETQYF

J: TRBJ2-3
size: -
D: TRBD2
V: TRBV7-8
DNA: TGTGCCAGCAGCTTTAGCGGGGGGGCCGGAGATACGCAGTATTTT
CDR3: CASSFSGGAGDTQYF

J: TRBJ1-6
size: many
D: -
V: TRBV9
DNA: TGTGCCAGCAGCGTAGGGACGGCTTCTTCACCCCTCCACTTT
CDR3: CASSVGTASSPLHF

J: TRBJ2-6
size: many
D: TRBD1
V: TRBV2
DNA: TGTGCCGCCGTCTGGGACAGATCTCCTGGGGCCAACGTCCTGACTTTC
CDR3: CAAVWDRSPGANVLTF

J: TRBJ1-1
size: -
D: TRBD1
V: TRBV20-1
DNA: TGCAGTGCAGCGGGACAGGGGGCGCGGGGCACTGAAGCTTTCTTT
CDR3: CSAAGQGARGTEAFF